This T cell receptor (beta chain) derives from a study of blood T cells in healthy people across ages. PCR was performed a second time for about 7 to 12 cycles using a sample-barcoded 5' primer and a J-beta primer mix. TCRdb re-called the 5' RACE reads through MiXCR, storing one row per CDR3 protein. The table records some 800,000 distinct CDR3 sequences, approximately 25% of them present only once. This clonotype appeared a few times. These same records also appear under a second study, on T cells of mothers and their children.

This TCR derives from a boy aged 5-17 years in good health. The specimen sequenced was blood.

The CDR3 spells CSVILDRDYGYTF. In DNA, the CDR3 is TGCAGCGTCATCCTGGACAGAGACTATGGCTACACCTTC. This rearrangement joins TRBV29-1 to TRBJ1-2, with a weak D call TRBD1 (6 bases). This CDR3 is built from 13 residues. Germline CDR1 reads SQVTM; CDR2 reads ANQGSEA. V was clipped by 6 bases and J by 3 bases, with 14 bases between them.